One and the same sample provided the 18 T cell receptor beta chains below, sequenced in a study of T-cell memory formation after mild COVID-19. TCRdb re-called the 5' RACE reads with MiXCR, one entry per CDR3 protein. There are over 450,000 distinct CDR3 sequences in the sample; just over 20% occur only once, and around an eighth lies in the top ten. Source material: PBMCs or a T cell subset sorted from them (not recorded which). These receptors originate from an adult woman who had mild COVID-19 (a few samples of this study predate the infection). Cell type and time point are not known.

This chain connects TRBV5-1 to TRBJ2-7; D is uncertain. There are 12 residues in the CDR3. Trimming stripped 4 bases from V and 7 bases from J, with 12 bases between. Germline V gene data show CDR1 as SGHRS and CDR2 as YFSETQ. CDR3 protein: CASSPGREEQYF. CDR3 DNA sequence: TGCGCCAGCAGCCCAGGACGTGAAGAGCAGTACTTC.

CDR3 in amino acids: CASSPVAGTYEQYF. The CDR3, as DNA: TGTGCCAGCAGCCCCGTAGCGGGAACCTACGAGCAGTACTTC. The chain employs TRBV3-1 and TRBJ2-7, with 8 bases lining up with TRBD2. The CDR3 runs to 14 residues. J lost 2 bases, V lost 4 bases, and 4 bases had no gene match. Germline lookup yields CDR1 LGHDT and CDR2 YNNKEL (reference sequence).

The chain employs TRBV24-1 and TRBJ2-7, with D hard to call. With 5 bases removed from V and 7 bases from J, the gap between germline ends came to 17 bases. CDR3 length: 14 residues. Germline V gene sequence: CDR1 KGHDR, CDR2 SFDVKD. The CDR3 here is CATSARVSTREQYF. CDR3 nucleotide sequence: TGTGCCACCAGTGCTCGAGTGAGCACTCGGGAGCAGTACTTC.

V is TRBV30 and J is TRBJ1-1, with D unclear. Germline V CDR1 and CDR2: GTSNPN, SVGIG (reference sequence). CDR3 length equals 13 residues. V was shortened by 2 bases and J by 4 bases, with 11 bases between the two germline ends. This CDR3 is CAWSHARGTEAFF. CDR3 in DNA: TGTGCCTGGAGTCACGCGCGGGGCACTGAAGCTTTCTTT. Filled out from reference TRBV30 and TRBJ1-1, the complete variable domain reads SQTIHQWPATLVQPVGSPLSLECTVEGTSNPNLYWYRQAAGRGLQLLFYSVGIGQISSEVPQNLSASRPQDRQFILSSKKLLLSDSGFYLCAWSHARGTEAFFGQGTRLTVV.

The rearrangement links TRBV12-3 or TRBV12-4 to TRBJ1-6, with a possible D match to TRBD1 (6 bases). CDR3 length: 12 residues. Trimming cost V 4 bases and J 9 bases, with 7 bases left between them. DNA of the CDR3: TGTGCCAGCAGTTCAGGGGTTTCACCCCTCCACTTT. Its translation: CASSSGVSPLHF.

V usage is TRBV18 and J usage is TRBJ2-7; D remains unclear. V was trimmed by 4 bases and J by 2 bases, leaving 9 bases between them. The CDR3 loop spans 13 amino acids. From germline, CDR1 is KGHSH and CDR2 LQKENI. This CDR3 reads CASSQGFAYEQYF. As DNA, the CDR3 is TGTGCCAGCTCACAGGGTTTTGCCTACGAGCAGTACTTC.

Many counts were recorded for this clonotype. The chain couples TRBV12-3 or TRBV12-4 to TRBJ2-2, with 8 bases that match TRBD1. V gave up 5 bases and J gave up 5 bases; unmatched junction bases: 7. This CDR3 region has 15 residues. The DNA for the CDR3 is TGTGCCAGCAGTCCCGGACAGGGTGGTACCGGGGAGCTGTTTTTT. Its protein is CASSPGQGGTGELFF.

This clonotype occurred a few times. The genes are TRBV25-1 and TRBJ2-1, with D uncertain. V lost 2 bases and J 13 bases, leaving 6 bases between the germline ends. Germline-derived CDR1 and CDR2 are MGHDK and SYGVNS. CDR3 length equals 10 residues. This CDR3 is CASSELRQFF. CDR3 sequence (DNA): TGTGCCAGCAGTGAACTTAGACAGTTCTTC.

This clonotype has just a few counts. This chain connects TRBV4-2 to TRBJ2-1, with a tentative D call TRBD2 (6 bases). The CDR3 runs 16 residues. Germline V gene lookup returns CDR1 LGHNA and CDR2 YNFKEQ. V lost 3 bases, J lost 2 bases, and 14 bases lay in between. CDR3 sequence: CASSHEAGGAYNEQFF. The DNA of the CDR3 is TGTGCCAGCAGCCATGAAGCGGGTGGTGCCTACAATGAGCAGTTCTTC.

This chain joins TRBV3-1 and TRBJ1-1, with no clear D. CDR3 length: 17 amino acids. V gave up 0 bases and J gave up 7 bases, with 21 bases separating them. CDR1 LGHDT and CDR2 YNNKEL come from the germline V gene (reference sequence). The CDR3 sequence: CASSQEIVGRASVEAFF. The CDR3 DNA follows: TGTGCCAGCAGCCAAGAGATCGTGGGCCGAGCTTCGGTTGAAGCTTTCTTT.

This chain uses TRBV4-3 with TRBJ1-2; 8 bases fit TRBD1. This CDR3 is built from 15 residues. CDR1 and CDR2 (germline): LGHNA, YSLEER. V shed 0 bases, J shed 4 bases, and the junction held 4 bases outside the gene matches. In DNA, the CDR3 is TGCGCCAGCAGCCAAGAAGGGCAGGGGGCCTATGGCTACACCTTC. Protein product: CASSQEGQGAYGYTF.

This clonotype was counted a few times. The chain carries TRBV7-6 and TRBJ2-7, with 8 bases lining up with TRBD1. The germline CDR1 and CDR2 sequences are SGHVS and FNYEAQ. The CDR3 has 15 amino acids. Trimming took 6 bases from V and 6 from J; bases not matched to a gene: 13. The CDR3 bases are TGTGCCAGCAGTCCTCGCACAGGGGGGTTCGCCGAGCAGTACTTC. Translating it yields CASSPRTGGFAEQYF.

This chain links TRBV10-3 with TRBJ2-7, with D unresolved. V was cut by 1 base and J by 0 bases, with 7 bases left in between. In germline, CDR1 is ENHRY, CDR2 SYGVKD. This CDR3 region has 14 residues. The CDR3 sequence: CAISEWKSSYEQYF. DNA for the CDR3: TGTGCCATCAGTGAGTGGAAAAGCTCCTACGAGCAGTACTTC.

This clonotype has just a few counts. The genes are TRBV19 and TRBJ2-2; TRBD2 agrees at 9 bases. With V trimmed by 5 bases and J by 6 bases, 10 bases remained unmatched. CDR3 length equals 16 residues. The germline CDR1 and CDR2 sequences are LNHDA and SQIVND (reference sequence). The CDR3 nucleotides read TGTGCCAGTAGTGATAGCGGGGGAAGAGTTCCCGGGGAGCTGTTTTTT. As protein: CASSDSGGRVPGELFF.

V usage is TRBV7-2 and J usage is TRBJ2-5; 8 bases map to TRBD2. The germline gives CDR1 SGHTA, CDR2 FQGNSA. This CDR3 comprises 13 residues. The V gene end was trimmed by 7 bases and the J gene end by 2 bases; junction bases not matched to a gene: 3. In nucleotides, the CDR3 is TGTGCCAGCAAAACTAGCGGACAAGAGACCCAGTACTTC. As protein: CASKTSGQETQYF.

This sequence joins TRBV5-5 and TRBJ2-7, with 10 bases fitting TRBD1. With V trimmed by 4 bases and J by 2 bases, 6 bases remained unmatched. This CDR3 has 15 residues. CDR1 SGHKS and CDR2 YYEKEE come from the germline V gene (reference sequence). The CDR3 region is CASSRIGTGAYEQYF. The CDR3 bases are TGTGCCAGCAGCCGTATCGGGACAGGGGCCTACGAGCAGTACTTC. Using reference TRBV5-5 and TRBJ2-7 for the parts outside the CDR3, the full variable domain is DAGVTQSPTHLIKTRGQQVTLRCSPISGHKSVSWYQQVLGQGPQFIFQYYEKEERGRGNFPDRFSARQFPNYSSELNVNALLLGDSALYLCASSRIGTGAYEQYFGPGTRLTVT.

The V and J genes are TRBV30 and TRBJ1-1; 7 nucleotides line up with TRBD1. Germline loops: CDR1 GTSNPN, CDR2 SVGIG (reference sequence). The CDR3 totals 11 residues. V trimming: 2 bases; J trimming: 7 bases; junction bases outside the gene matches: 1. CDR3 coding DNA: TGTGCCTGGAGTCCAGGGGGTGAAGCTTTCTTT. Protein: CAWSPGGEAFF.

This clonotype has only a few counts. V is TRBV6-2 or TRBV6-3 and J is TRBJ2-6, with 13 nucleotides matching TRBD2. V shed 6 bases and J 4 bases; nucleotides not matched to a gene: 3. CDR3 length: 16 amino acids. Per germline, CDR1 MNHEY and CDR2 SVGEGT. CDR3 sequence (DNA): TGTGCCAGCAGCAGACTAGCGGGAGGAGGGGCCAACGTCCTGACTTTC. Protein: CASSRLAGGGANVLTF.